The 32 T cell receptor beta chains below come from one sample, sequenced in a study of T cell repertoires in cytomegalovirus infection. These receptors' antigens are unknown. TCRdb recomputed calls from the reads with MiXCR, one row per CDR3 protein. This sample has a few hundred thousand distinct CDR3 sequences, with roughly 25% found just once. This material consisted of cultured PBMCs, taken from culture after CMV antigen stimulation. Every receptor here comes from a human donor in good health (CMV status not recorded). Some clones in this sample may be carry-over from other donors' samples.

For the CDR3, the DNA is TGTGCCACCCTCCAGGGGGACTATGGCTACACCTTC. This sequence encodes CATLQGDYGYTF. The chain combines TRBV6-1 with TRBJ1-2; 7 bases map to TRBD1. This CDR3 is built from 12 residues. The V segment lost 10 bases and the J segment 3 bases; nucleotides outside the gene matches: 5. In germline, CDR1 is MNHNS, CDR2 SASEGT.

The rearrangement joins TRBV27 to TRBJ1-4; no firm D call. V was shortened by 2 bases and J by 3 bases, with 10 bases between the two germline ends. This CDR3 contains 15 residues. CDR1 MNHEY and CDR2 SMNVEV come from the germline V gene (reference sequence). CDR3 coding DNA: TGTGCCAGCAGTTTAATGGCAGCTTCTAATGAAAAACTGTTTTTT. Translated: CASSLMAASNEKLFF.

This clonotype was found many times. The chain joins TRBV6-2 or TRBV6-3 to TRBJ2-1; D is perhaps TRBD1 (6 bases). Trimming shortened V by 4 bases and J by 7 bases, and 20 bases separated the two germline ends. The CDR3 is 16 residues long. In germline, CDR1 is MNHEY, CDR2 SVGEGT. CDR3 amino acids: CASSSQSRGTGNEQFF. DNA for the CDR3: TGTGCCAGCAGTTCTCAGTCCAGGGGAACGGGGAATGAGCAGTTCTTC.

V is TRBV6-6 and J is TRBJ1-4; possibly TRBD1 for D (5 bases). CDR3 size: 13 residues. The V end was cut by 7 bases, the J end by 0 bases, with 6 bases between. The germline V gene encodes CDR1 MNHNY and CDR2 SVGAGI (reference sequence). DNA for the CDR3: TGTGCCAGCATCAGGGCAACTAATGAAAAACTGTTTTTT. Amino acid sequence: CASIRATNEKLFF.

V and J are TRBV6-2 or TRBV6-3 and TRBJ2-2, with 11 bases identical to TRBD2. This CDR3 spans 17 amino acids. Germline V gene sequence: CDR1 MNHEY, CDR2 SVGEGT. Trimming cost V 6 bases and J 6 bases; bases outside gene matches: 12. The CDR3: CASRRIRLAGGAGELFF. The CDR3, as DNA: TGTGCCAGCAGACGAATCCGCCTAGCGGGAGGAGCCGGGGAGCTGTTTTTT.

This clonotype was seen more than once but under ten times. This chain's CDR3 is CASSLSGIGGSYEQYF. In DNA, the CDR3 is TGTGCCAGCAGCTTGAGCGGAATAGGGGGCTCCTACGAGCAGTACTTC. The chain is built from TRBV5-6 and TRBJ2-7, with TRBD1 as a possible D gene (6 bases). V lost 1 base to trimming and J lost 0 bases, with 14 bases between them. The CDR3 has 16 residues. Looked up from germline, CDR1 is SGHDT and CDR2 is YYEEEE.

The V gene is TRBV29-1, the J gene TRBJ1-4; D gene ambiguous. Trimming cost V 1 base and J 7 bases, with 13 bases left between them. CDR1 SQVTM and CDR2 ANQGSEA come from the germline V gene. The CDR3 consists of 14 residues. The DNA for the CDR3 is TGCAGCGTTGAAGGGGCCCCGGAGGCTGAAAAACTGTTTTTT. This translates into CSVEGAPEAEKLFF.

This clonotype was found a few times. V and J are TRBV7-2 and TRBJ1-5; D uncertain. The CDR3 consists of 16 residues. Trimming left V 1 base short and J 0 bases short, with 10 bases between. From germline, CDR1 is SGHTA and CDR2 FQGNSA. The CDR3 loop reads CASSLEGWYSNQPQHF. For the CDR3, the DNA is TGTGCCAGCAGCTTAGAAGGCTGGTATAGCAATCAGCCCCAGCATTTT.

This clonotype appeared many times. DNA for the CDR3: TGTGCCAGCAGCTTAGCGGGAGGGGGGAACAATGAGCAGTTCTTC. It codes for CASSLAGGGNNEQFF. The V call is TRBV7-9, the J call TRBJ2-1; D is perhaps TRBD2 (7 bases). The CDR3 sequence is 15 residues long. V lost 0 bases and J 5 bases, leaving 11 bases between the germline ends. Germline CDR1 SEHNR, CDR2 FQNEAQ (reference sequence).

There are a few counts of this clonotype. J is TRBJ2-7 and V is TRBV4-3; D is undetermined. The V gene lost 4 bases and the J gene lost 2 bases, with 15 bases spanning the gap. CDR1 is LGHNA, CDR2 YSLEER, per germline. The CDR3 consists of 15 residues. The CDR3 bases are TGCGCCAGCAGCCCCAGCGAGGCGGACCCCTACGAGCAGTACTTC. Protein: CASSPSEADPYEQYF.

This clonotype has only a few counts. The gene calls are TRBV12-3 or TRBV12-4 and TRBJ1-1, with D hard to call. CDR3 size: 11 residues. With 2 bases removed from V and 7 bases from J, the gap between germline ends came to 5 bases. Written as DNA, the CDR3 is TGTGCCAGCAGTTTAACGGATGAAGCTTTCTTT. Translation: CASSLTDEAFF.

This clonotype was seen only a few times. The J gene is TRBJ2-1, the V gene TRBV5-6; D is ambiguous. The CDR3 is 12 amino acids. Germline V CDR1 and CDR2: SGHDT, YYEEEE. V shed 0 bases and J shed 8 bases, with 6 bases lying between them. The CDR3, as DNA: TGTGCCAGCAGCTTGGGGTCGTATGAGCAGTTCTTC. Translated, it gives CASSLGSYEQFF.

This clonotype has at least ten counts. This sequence joins TRBV7-2 and TRBJ1-4, with D possibly matching TRBD1 (6 bases). There are 16 residues in the CDR3. Trimming removed 1 base from V and 8 bases from J, with 17 bases in between. Germline values: CDR1 SGHTA, CDR2 FQGNSA. The CDR3: CASSLDAGAAREKLFF. The CDR3 DNA follows: TGTGCCAGCAGCTTAGATGCAGGGGCGGCGAGGGAAAAACTGTTTTTT.

The gene calls are TRBV20-1 and TRBJ2-2, with D possibly being TRBD2 (6 bases). Germline loops: CDR1 DFQATT, CDR2 SNEGSKA (reference sequence). V was cut by 5 bases and J by 2 bases, with 9 bases left in between. The CDR3 totals 13 residues. CDR3 nucleotides: TGCAGTGCTCGGGACTCTAACACCGGGGAGCTGTTTTTT. Translating gives CSARDSNTGELFF.

The chain couples TRBV23-1 to TRBJ2-1; D not resolved. TRBV23-1 is an ORF for which the function is uncertain. Deletions cut 0 bases from V and 0 bases from J, with 15 bases between. CDR3 size: 18 residues. The CDR3 sequence: CASSQSSNGSSSYNEQFF. The CDR3, as DNA: TGCGCCAGCAGTCAATCGAGCAACGGGTCGAGCTCCTACAATGAGCAGTTCTTC.

Only a few counts were recorded for this clonotype. The V call is TRBV28, the J call TRBJ2-5; 8 bases align to TRBD1. Germline CDR1 is MDHEN and CDR2 is SYDVKM. This CDR3 is built from 15 residues. The J segment lost 5 bases and the V segment lost 7 bases, leaving 12 bases of the junction unmatched. CDR3 protein: CASTLGQGAGETQYF. The CDR3 region has the DNA TGTGCCAGCACCTTGGGGCAGGGGGCGGGCGAGACCCAGTACTTC.

The chain links TRBV7-2 to TRBJ1-1; D not certain. V lost 4 bases to trimming and J lost 11 bases, with 17 bases between them. The CDR3 covers 13 residues. The V gene's germline CDR1 is SGHTA and CDR2 FQGNSA. CDR3 DNA: TGTGCCAGCAGCTCCATAACCCCGACTGGGGCTTTCTTT. It codes for CASSSITPTGAFF.

This chain joins TRBV6-2 or TRBV6-3 and TRBJ2-6, with TRBD2 matching over 7 bases. J lost 2 bases, V lost 8 bases, and 15 bases had no gene match. The CDR3 totals 18 residues. The germline V gene encodes CDR1 MNHEY and CDR2 SVGEGT. The CDR3 spells CASGGSGRVYPGANVLTF. CDR3 nucleotides: TGTGCCAGCGGCGGGAGTGGCAGGGTCTATCCTGGGGCCAACGTCCTGACTTTC.

This clonotype appeared a few times. The chain uses TRBV12-3 or TRBV12-4 and TRBJ2-2, with 11 bases aligning to TRBD2. The CDR3 is 17 residues long. With 5 bases clipped from V and 4 bases from J, the junction kept 9 bases outside the gene matches. DNA of the CDR3: TGTGCCAGCAGTCGTCCGGGACTAGCGGACTCCACCGGGGAGCTGTTTTTT. Protein: CASSRPGLADSTGELFF.

This clonotype has a handful of counts. J is TRBJ2-1 and V is TRBV6-2 or TRBV6-3, with no clear D. Trimming shortened V by 1 base and J by 3 bases, and 7 bases separated the two germline ends. Germline assignment: CDR1 MNHEY and CDR2 SVGEGT. The CDR3 loop spans 14 amino acids. The CDR3 nucleotides read TGTGCCAGCAGTTACTACGGACGCTACAATGAGCAGTTCTTC. Protein: CASSYYGRYNEQFF.

A few counts support this clonotype. The chain's CDR3 is CATRFLAGNNEQFF. The CDR3 DNA sequence: TGTGCCACCCGGTTCCTAGCGGGTAACAATGAGCAGTTCTTC. The chain links TRBV6-6 to TRBJ2-1; TRBD2 matches 8 bases. Looked up from germline, CDR1 is MNHNY and CDR2 is SVGAGI (reference sequence). The CDR3 is 14 amino acids. V gave up 10 bases and J gave up 5 bases; unmatched junction bases: 10.

This rearrangement joins TRBV6-2 or TRBV6-3 to TRBJ2-5, with 15 bases that match TRBD2. CDR3 length: 17 residues. With V trimmed by 5 bases and J by 2 bases, 6 bases remained unmatched. The germline gives CDR1 MNHEY, CDR2 SVGEGT. CDR3: CASSTGLAGGLQETQYF. In DNA form, the CDR3 reads TGTGCCAGCAGTACAGGACTAGCGGGAGGGCTGCAAGAGACCCAGTACTTC.

Only a few counts were recorded for this clonotype. The chain recombines TRBV19 with TRBJ2-3; 10 bases agree with TRBD1. V was pared by 7 bases and J by 5 bases, with 24 bases of the junction left unmatched. Germline V gene sequence: CDR1 LNHDA, CDR2 SQIVND (reference sequence). The CDR3 runs 20 residues. Here the CDR3 DNA reads TGTGCCAGTACCGATGGGGTCTCCGGGACAGGGGTCCGTCCGGTAGATACGCAGTATTTT. It codes for CASTDGVSGTGVRPVDTQYF.

The chain uses TRBV6-5 and TRBJ2-3, with TRBD2 matching over 8 bases. The CDR3 has 16 amino acids. The V gene's germline CDR1 is MNHEY and CDR2 SVGAGI. Germline trimming cut 0 bases from V and 5 bases from J; bases unmatched to any gene: 7. CDR3 protein: CASSYSREGHGDTQYF. The DNA for the CDR3 is TGTGCCAGCAGTTACTCCCGGGAGGGCCATGGAGATACGCAGTATTTT.

The rearrangement uses TRBV19 and TRBJ1-1; maybe TRBD1 (6 bases). The CDR3 runs to 13 residues. The germline V and J ends were trimmed by 7 bases and 5 bases, with 14 bases remaining between them. CDR1 LNHDA and CDR2 SQIVND come from the germline V gene (reference sequence). The CDR3, as DNA: TGTGCCAGTACCCTGGGGGCTGGGACTGAAGCTTTCTTT. Its protein product is CASTLGAGTEAFF.

The chain employs TRBV12-3 or TRBV12-4 and TRBJ1-2, with 7 nucleotides matching TRBD1. CDR3 length: 14 amino acids. V was clipped by 6 bases and J by 4 bases; unmatched bases: 8. The DNA of the CDR3 is TGTGCCAGCAGACGACAGACAGGGTCCTATGGCTACACCTTC. Its translation: CASRRQTGSYGYTF.

V is TRBV7-9 and J is TRBJ1-4; TRBD1 matches at 9 bases. The CDR3 extends over 15 amino acids. V was pared by 4 bases and J by 3 bases, with 3 bases of the junction left unmatched. Germline lookup yields CDR1 SEHNR and CDR2 FQNEAQ (reference sequence). The CDR3 DNA sequence: TGTGCCAGCAGCTCGACAGGGGGAGCTAATGAAAAACTGTTTTTT. This translates into CASSSTGGANEKLFF.

This clonotype was recorded many times. V gene TRBV28 combines with J gene TRBJ2-2; D remains ambiguous. The CDR3 has 20 residues. V was cut by 6 bases and J by 0 bases, with 26 bases left in between. Germline CDR1 and CDR2: MDHEN and SYDVKM. CDR3 sequence: CASRGFRRQPSFANTGELFF. In DNA, the CDR3 is TGTGCCAGCAGGGGGTTTAGACGCCAACCTTCGTTCGCGAACACCGGGGAGCTGTTTTTT.

CDR3 DNA sequence: TGTGCCAGCAGCTTAGGGACACTGGGCACTGAAGCTTTCTTT. Translated: CASSLGTLGTEAFF. The chain has TRBV7-2 and TRBJ1-1; D perhaps matches TRBD1 (5 bases). This CDR3 is built from 14 residues. Looked up from germline, CDR1 is SGHTA and CDR2 is FQGNSA. V lost 1 base, J lost 4 bases, and 10 bases lay in between.

The rearrangement links TRBV28 to TRBJ1-5; 7 nucleotides agree with TRBD1. The CDR3 has 14 amino acids. Losses at the gene ends were 5 bases for V and 3 bases for J; bases not matched to a gene: 4. CDR1 MDHEN and CDR2 SYDVKM come from the germline V gene. CDR3 in DNA: TGTGCCAGCAGTAACAGGGGTCCCAATCAGCCCCAGCATTTT. Translating gives CASSNRGPNQPQHF.

This sequence joins TRBV7-9 and TRBJ2-1; 14 bases line up with TRBD2. Germline loops: CDR1 SEHNR, CDR2 FQNEAQ (reference sequence). The CDR3 has 18 residues. Trimming removed 8 bases from V and 3 bases from J; junction bases left unmatched: 12. The CDR3 loop reads CASRWSGLAGDYYNEQFF. CDR3 coding DNA: TGTGCCAGCCGGTGGTCGGGACTAGCGGGGGACTACTACAATGAGCAGTTCTTC.

The chain combines TRBV7-2 with TRBJ2-2, with 11 bases identical to TRBD1. The ends lost 5 bases at V and 5 bases at J; junction bases unmatched: 7. This CDR3 is built from 16 residues. Germline CDR1 reads SGHTA; CDR2 reads FQGNSA. CDR3 nucleotides: TGTGCCAGCAGCGAGAGGACAGGGGGCTCTACCGGGGAGCTGTTTTTT. As protein: CASSERTGGSTGELFF.